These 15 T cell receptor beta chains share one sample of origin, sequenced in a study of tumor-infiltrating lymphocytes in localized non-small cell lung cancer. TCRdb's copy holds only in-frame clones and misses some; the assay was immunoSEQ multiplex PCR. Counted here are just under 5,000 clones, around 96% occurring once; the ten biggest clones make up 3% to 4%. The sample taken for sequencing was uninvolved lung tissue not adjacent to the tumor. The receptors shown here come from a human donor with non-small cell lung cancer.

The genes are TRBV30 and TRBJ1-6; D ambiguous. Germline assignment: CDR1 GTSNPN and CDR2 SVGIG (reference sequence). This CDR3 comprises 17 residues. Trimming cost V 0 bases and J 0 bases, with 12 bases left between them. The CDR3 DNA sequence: TGTGCCTGGAGTGTACGTCCCGTAAGCTCCTATAATTCACCCCTCCACTTT. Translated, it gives CAWSVRPVSSYNSPLHF.

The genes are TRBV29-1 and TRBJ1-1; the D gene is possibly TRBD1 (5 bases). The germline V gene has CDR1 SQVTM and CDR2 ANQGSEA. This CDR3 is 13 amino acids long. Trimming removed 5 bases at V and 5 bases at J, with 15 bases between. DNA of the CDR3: TGCAGCGTTTTTTTCGGGTCAGGGACTGAAGCTTTCTTT. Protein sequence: CSVFFGSGTEAFF.

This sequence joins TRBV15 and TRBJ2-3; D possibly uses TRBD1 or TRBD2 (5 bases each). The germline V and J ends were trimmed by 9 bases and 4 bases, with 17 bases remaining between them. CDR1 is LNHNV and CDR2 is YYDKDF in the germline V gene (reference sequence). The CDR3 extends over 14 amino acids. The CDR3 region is CATAGTAVADTQYF. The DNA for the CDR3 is TGTGCCACTGCCGGGACGGCGGTTGCAGATACGCAGTATTTT.

The CDR3: CASSLIRTSGDYEQFF. The CDR3 DNA follows: TGTGCCAGCAGCTTAATCCGGACTAGCGGGGATTATGAGCAGTTCTTC. V and J are TRBV7-9 and TRBJ2-1; 12 nucleotides align to TRBD2. V lost 2 bases, J lost 8 bases, and 7 bases stayed unmatched. There are 16 residues in the CDR3. Germline V gene lookup returns CDR1 SEHNR and CDR2 FQNEAQ (reference sequence).

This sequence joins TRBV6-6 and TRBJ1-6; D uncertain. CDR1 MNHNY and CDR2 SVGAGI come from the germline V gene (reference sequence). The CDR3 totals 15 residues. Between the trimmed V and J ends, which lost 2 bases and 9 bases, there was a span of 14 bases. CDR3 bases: TGTGCCAGCAGTTACGACGGAAAGAATATTTCACCCCTCCACTTT. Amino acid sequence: CASSYDGKNISPLHF.

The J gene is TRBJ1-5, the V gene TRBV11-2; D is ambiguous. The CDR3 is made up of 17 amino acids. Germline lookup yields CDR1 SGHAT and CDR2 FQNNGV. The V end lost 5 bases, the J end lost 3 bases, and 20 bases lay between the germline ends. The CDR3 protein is CASSTSPGERNNQPQHF. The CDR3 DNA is TGTGCCAGCAGCACATCCCCCGGGGAGAGAAACAATCAGCCCCAGCATTTT.

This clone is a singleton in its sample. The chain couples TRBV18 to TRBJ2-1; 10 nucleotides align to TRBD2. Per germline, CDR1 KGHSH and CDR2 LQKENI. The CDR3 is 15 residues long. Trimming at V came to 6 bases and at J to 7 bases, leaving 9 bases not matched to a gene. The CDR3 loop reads CASSPERGGLNEQFF. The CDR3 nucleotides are TGTGCCAGCTCTCCTGAGCGGGGGGGCTTAAATGAGCAGTTCTTC.

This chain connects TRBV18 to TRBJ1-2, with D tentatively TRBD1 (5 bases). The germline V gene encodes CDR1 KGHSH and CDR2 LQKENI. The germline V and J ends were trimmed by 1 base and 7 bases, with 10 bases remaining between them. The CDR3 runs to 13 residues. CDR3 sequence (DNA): TGTGCCAGCTCACCACAATCTGGGGCTGGCTACACCTTC. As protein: CASSPQSGAGYTF.

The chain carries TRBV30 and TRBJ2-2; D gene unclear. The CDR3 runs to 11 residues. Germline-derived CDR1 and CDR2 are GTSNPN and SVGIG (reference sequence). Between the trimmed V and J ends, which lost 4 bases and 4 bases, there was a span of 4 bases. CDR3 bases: TGTGCCTGGACCCCCACCGGGGAGCTGTTTTTT. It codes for CAWTPTGELFF.

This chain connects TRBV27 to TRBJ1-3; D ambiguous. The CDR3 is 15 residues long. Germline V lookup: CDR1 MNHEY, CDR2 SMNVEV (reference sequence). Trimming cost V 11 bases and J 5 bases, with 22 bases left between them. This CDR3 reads CASTYPRFHRNTIYF. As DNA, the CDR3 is TGTGCCTCGACCTATCCCCGTTTTCACAGAAACACCATATATTTT.

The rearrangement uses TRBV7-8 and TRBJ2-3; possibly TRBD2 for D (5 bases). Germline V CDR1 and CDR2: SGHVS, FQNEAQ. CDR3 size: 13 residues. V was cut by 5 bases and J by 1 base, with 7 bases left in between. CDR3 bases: TGTGCCAGCAGCCAGAGGGGCACAGATACGCAGTATTTT. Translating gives CASSQRGTDTQYF.

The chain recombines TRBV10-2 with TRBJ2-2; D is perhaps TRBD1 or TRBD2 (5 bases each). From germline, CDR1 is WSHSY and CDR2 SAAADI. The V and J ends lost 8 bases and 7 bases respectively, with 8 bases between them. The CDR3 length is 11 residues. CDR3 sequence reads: CASGGYGELFF. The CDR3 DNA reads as TGCGCCAGCGGGGGTTACGGGGAGCTGTTTTTT.

The CDR3 nucleotides are TGCAGCGCCTACGACAGGGGGCAGGCTTTCTTT. This sequence encodes CSAYDRGQAFF. The V and J genes are TRBV29-1 and TRBJ1-1; 10 bases are shared with TRBD1. Germline assignment: CDR1 SQVTM and CDR2 ANQGSEA. V lost 7 bases to trimming and J lost 11 bases; unmatched junction nucleotides: 7. This CDR3 is built from 11 residues.

CDR3 loop: CASSLAGGQDTQYF. The CDR3 bases are TGTGCCAGTAGTCTAGCAGGAGGGCAGGATACGCAGTATTTT. The chain has TRBV19 and TRBJ2-3; a weak D match, TRBD2 (6 bases). The germline gives CDR1 LNHDA, CDR2 SQIVND (reference sequence). The V and J ends lost 5 bases and 6 bases respectively, with 15 bases between them. This CDR3 region has 14 residues.

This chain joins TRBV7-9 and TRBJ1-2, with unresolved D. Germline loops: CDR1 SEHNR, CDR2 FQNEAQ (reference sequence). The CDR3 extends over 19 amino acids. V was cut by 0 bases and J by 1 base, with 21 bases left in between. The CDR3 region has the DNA TGTGCCAGCAGCTTAGCCGACATGAGGGAGAGTCTCGGTAACTATGGCTACACCTTC. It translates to CASSLADMRESLGNYGYTF.